These T cell receptor beta chains were read from a single sample in a study of cytomegalovirus exposure and HLA in healthy donors. Generated by immunoSEQ multiplex PCR, the TCRdb table keeps only in-frame clones and is missing some. The sample includes 180,000 or so clones, approximately 80% of them seen just once. The sample was PBMCs. The receptors stem from a woman aged 18-35 years in good health and CMV-seronegative. CDR3s include the opening cysteine and the closing phenylalanine or tryptophan. A D gene is named only where the DNA matches it firmly. Size is stated for part of the rows, as once, few or many counts, or as a class when the clone is expanded.

CASSPGLALAKNIQYF	TGTGCCAGCAGCCCCGGACTGGCCCTAGCCAAAAACATTCAGTACTTC	.	TRBV7-9	TRBJ2-4	16	.
CSVAFRGPSYEQYF	TGCAGCGTTGCCTTCAGGGGGCCCTCCTACGAGCAGTACTTC	TRBD1	TRBV29-1	TRBJ2-7	14	.
CASSLDGTGMDEQYF	TGTGCCAGCAGCTTAGACGGGACAGGGATGGACGAGCAGTACTTC	TRBD1	TRBV11-2	TRBJ2-7	15	.
CASSVRTGTEAFF	TGTGCCAGCAGCGTCAGGACAGGCACTGAAGCTTTCTTT	TRBD1	TRBV7-3	TRBJ1-1	13	.
CAIREGHAQYF	TGTGCCATTCGGGAGGGACACGCCCAGTACTTC	TRBD2	TRBV27	TRBJ2-5	11	.
CASTGRERGTGELFF	TGTGCCAGCACTGGGCGGGAGCGGGGCACCGGGGAGCTGTTTTTT	TRBD2	TRBV28	TRBJ2-2	15	.
CASSTQTVSGANVLTF	TGTGCCAGCAGTACCCAAACTGTATCTGGGGCCAACGTCCTGACTTTC	.	TRBV28	TRBJ2-6	16	.
CASSREAFF	TGTGCCAGCAGTCGTGAAGCTTTCTTT	.	TRBV6-5	TRBJ1-1	9	.
CSAPTGLAAFF	TGCAGTGCTCCAACAGGGCTGGCAGCTTTCTTT	.	TRBV20-1	TRBJ1-1	11	.
CASSLRFRSPGPPESEQFF	TGTGCCAGCAGCTTAAGGTTTCGGTCGCCAGGGCCCCCAGAAAGTGAGCAGTTCTTC	.	TRBV7-8	TRBJ2-1	19	.
CASSPQRTGIKETQYF	TGTGCCAGCTCACCACAAAGGACAGGAATTAAAGAGACCCAGTACTTC	TRBD1	TRBV18	TRBJ2-5	16	.
CASRGSQRETQYF	TGTGCCAGCAGAGGATCCCAGCGAGAGACCCAGTACTTC	.	TRBV6-5	TRBJ2-5	13	few
CASSLRGADGNTIYF	TGTGCCAGCAGCTTACGCGGGGCAGATGGAAACACCATATATTTT	.	TRBV11-2	TRBJ1-3	15	.
CASSFDEAYGYTF	TGTGCCAGCAGCTTTGATGAGGCCTATGGCTACACCTTC	.	TRBV11-2	TRBJ1-2	13	.
CASSPIAGGGYNEQFF	TGTGCCAGTAGCCCGATAGCGGGAGGGGGCTACAATGAGCAGTTCTTC	TRBD2	TRBV19	TRBJ2-1	16	.
CAYSTGVLQPQHF	TGTGCCTATTCGACAGGGGTACTTCAGCCCCAGCATTTT	TRBD1	TRBV30	TRBJ1-5	13	.
CASSIPAGTPNTGELFF	TGTGCCAGCAGCATACCTGCCGGGACACCGAACACCGGGGAGCTGTTTTTT	.	TRBV7-2	TRBJ2-2	17	.
CASSIFGQLVGNQPQHF	TGTGCCAGTAGTATCTTTGGACAGCTGGTTGGCAATCAGCCCCAGCATTTT	.	TRBV19	TRBJ1-5	17	.
CASRSDRGRKEKLFF	TGTGCCAGCCGCAGCGACAGGGGGCGGAAGGAAAAACTGTTTTTT	TRBD1	TRBV27	TRBJ1-4	15	few
CASSIRPSGSLLTDTQYF	TGTGCCAGCTCTATAAGGCCTAGCGGGAGTTTATTAACAGATACGCAGTATTTT	TRBD2	TRBV7-2	TRBJ2-3	18	.
CASSPHPSSNEQFF	TGTGCCAGCAGCCCTCACCCCTCTAGCAATGAGCAGTTCTTC	.	TRBV7-3	TRBJ2-1	14	once
CASSVDPGLATHNEQFF	TGTGCCAGCAGCGTAGATCCGGGCCTAGCGACCCACAATGAGCAGTTCTTC	.	TRBV9	TRBJ2-1	17	.
CASTESGPPYEQYF	TGTGCCAGCACGGAGTCAGGGCCCCCCTACGAGCAGTACTTC	.	TRBV28	TRBJ2-7	14	.
CASSWTRSKETQYF	TGTGCCAGCAGCTGGACTCGGAGTAAAGAGACCCAGTACTTC	.	TRBV7-9	TRBJ2-5	14	.
CASSISATNEKLFF	TGTGCCAGTAGTATTTCGGCAACTAATGAAAAACTGTTTTTT	.	TRBV19	TRBJ1-4	14	.
CASSLGWTTNYEQYF	TGTGCCAGCAGTTTAGGTTGGACTACCAACTACGAGCAGTACTTC	.	TRBV27	TRBJ2-7	15	.
CASSPLAGVNTEAFF	TGTGCCAGCTCACCACTGGCAGGCGTAAACACTGAAGCTTTCTTT	.	TRBV18	TRBJ1-1	15	.
CASSLRGGSQETQYF	TGTGCCAGCAGCTTAAGGGGGGGGAGCCAAGAGACCCAGTACTTC	.	TRBV7-8	TRBJ2-5	15	.
CASSFGGRTYEQYF	TGTGCCAGCAGCTTTGGAGGAAGAACCTACGAGCAGTACTTC	.	TRBV11-2	TRBJ2-7	14	.
CASSWGAGGPYEQYF	TGTGCCAGCAGTTGGGGGGCGGGAGGGCCCTACGAGCAGTACTTC	TRBD2	TRBV6-1	TRBJ2-7	15	.
CASSRQLALGGTYEQYF	TGCGCCAGCAGCAGACAGCTGGCCCTTGGGGGGACCTACGAGCAGTACTTC	.	TRBV4-1	TRBJ2-7	17	.
CASSQEGRPEQPQHF	TGTGCCAGCAGCCAAGAGGGCAGACCAGAGCAGCCCCAGCATTTT	.	TRBV4-2	TRBJ1-5	15	.
CASSSGVLPNTEAFF	TGTGCCAGCAGTAGCGGGGTTCTGCCGAACACTGAAGCTTTCTTT	.	TRBV28	TRBJ1-1	15	.
CASSPGTANEKLFF	TGCGCCAGCAGCCCCGGGACAGCTAATGAAAAACTGTTTTTT	TRBD1	TRBV5-1	TRBJ1-4	14	.
CATSRGDRPGDQPQHF	TGTGCCACCAGCAGGGGGGACAGGCCGGGGGATCAGCCCCAGCATTTT	TRBD1	TRBV15	TRBJ1-5	16	.
CASSGLLAGGYNSPLHF	TGTGCCAGCAGTGGACTGTTGGCAGGGGGGTATAATTCACCCCTCCACTTT	TRBD1	TRBV6-1	TRBJ1-6	17	.
CASSYSTSSDTQYF	TGTGCCAGCAGTTACTCGACATCCTCCGATACGCAGTATTTT	.	TRBV6-5	TRBJ2-3	14	few
CASSSEGSGIGYTF	TGCGCCAGCAGCTCCGAGGGTAGCGGTATTGGCTACACCTTC	.	TRBV5-1	TRBJ1-2	14	.
CASSPGVGYEQYF	TGTGCCAGCTCCCCCGGAGTGGGTTACGAGCAGTACTTC	.	TRBV28	TRBJ2-7	13	.
CAISAGQPYEQYF	TGTGCCATCAGTGCGGGACAGCCCTACGAGCAGTACTTC	TRBD1	TRBV10-3	TRBJ2-7	13	few
CASSLWPKTSGSTDTQYF	TGTGCCAGCAGTTTATGGCCCAAGACTAGCGGGAGCACAGATACGCAGTATTTT	TRBD2	TRBV28	TRBJ2-3	18	.
CASSLLFAQDTEAFF	TGCGCCAGCAGCTTGTTATTTGCTCAGGACACTGAAGCTTTCTTT	.	TRBV5-1	TRBJ1-1	15	.
CASSAFQGAGAKNIQYF	TGCGCCAGCAGCGCCTTCCAGGGGGCAGGAGCCAAAAACATTCAGTACTTC	TRBD1	TRBV5-1	TRBJ2-4	17	.
CASRLPGAGNTIYF	TGTGCCAGCCGTCTCCCGGGGGCTGGAAACACCATATATTTT	.	TRBV6-1	TRBJ1-3	14	.
CASSYRGQAPTEAFF	TGTGCCAGCAGTTACCGGGGACAGGCACCCACTGAAGCTTTCTTT	TRBD1	TRBV6-6	TRBJ1-1	15	once
CASSPRRDSSAHYAGANVLTF	TGTGCCAGCTCACCAAGGAGGGACAGCTCAGCTCATTATGCTGGGGCCAACGTCCTGACTTTC	.	TRBV18	TRBJ2-6	21	.
CASRGLGGELFF	TGTGCCAGCAGGGGCTTGGGCGGGGAGCTGTTTTTT	.	TRBV2	TRBJ2-2	12	.
CASSVGGGNEKLFF	TGTGCCAGCAGTGTGGGAGGGGGTAATGAAAAACTGTTTTTT	.	TRBV5-4	TRBJ1-4	14	.
CASSFDRTNTGELFF	TGTGCCAGCAGTTTTGACAGAACGAACACCGGGGAGCTGTTTTTT	.	TRBV28	TRBJ2-2	15	.
CASSLALGGGAYHEQYF	TGTGCCAGCAGCTTGGCCCTTGGCGGGGGCGCTTACCACGAGCAGTACTTC	.	TRBV5-8	TRBJ2-7	17	.
CATTSRVIGYTF	TGTGCTACAACCTCCCGGGTGATCGGCTACACCTTC	.	TRBV30	TRBJ1-2	12	.
CATSSGQGEETQYF	TGTGCCACCAGTTCTGGACAGGGCGAGGAGACCCAGTACTTC	TRBD1	TRBV15	TRBJ2-5	14	.